Following are 21 T cell receptor beta chains from one sample sequenced in a study of blood T cell repertoires in COVID-19. Libraries were prepared by immunoSEQ multiplex PCR; TCRdb keeps only in-frame clonotypes and omits some of them. The data hold about 140,000 clones, with about nine tenths observed a single time. Sample: peripheral blood. Receptors were obtained from a human donor with COVID-19, enrolled during active disease. The donor label of this sample is uncertain.

V is TRBV24-1 and J is TRBJ1-2, with 11 bases that match TRBD1. V trimming: 4 bases; J trimming: 2 bases; junction bases outside the gene matches: 14. Germline V CDR1 and CDR2: KGHDR, SFDVKD. This CDR3 is built from 19 residues. DNA for the CDR3: TGTGCCACCAGTGAATCTACCTCCGGGACAGGGGGTATAAACTATGGCTACACCTTC. This sequence encodes CATSESTSGTGGINYGYTF.

The chain recombines TRBV6-5 with TRBJ2-1; 7 bases are a match to TRBD2. Trimming at V came to 6 bases and at J to 5 bases, leaving 10 bases not matched to a gene. This CDR3 contains 15 residues. CDR1 MNHEY and CDR2 SVGAGI come from the germline V gene. DNA for the CDR3: TGTGCCAGCAGCCAGACTAGCCCGCCCGACAATGAGCAGTTCTTC. This sequence encodes CASSQTSPPDNEQFF.

This chain joins TRBV7-9 and TRBJ1-1, with 11 bases lining up with TRBD1. Germline V gene sequence: CDR1 SEHNR, CDR2 FQNEAQ (reference sequence). Trimming cost V 5 bases and J 8 bases; bases outside gene matches: 10. The CDR3 totals 15 residues. For the CDR3, the DNA is TGTGCCAGCAGCCGTACTCGGACAGGGGGCGCCGAAGCTTTCTTT. As protein: CASSRTRTGGAEAFF.

This clone showed up just once. This chain connects TRBV5-4 to TRBJ2-5; the match to TRBD2 covers 8 bases. The CDR3 length is 13 residues. Trimming removed 4 bases from V and 9 bases from J; junction bases left unmatched: 8. Germline CDR1 reads SGHNT; CDR2 reads YYREEE (reference sequence). The CDR3 loop is CASSTSGGASQYF. In DNA form, the CDR3 reads TGTGCCAGCAGCACCTCGGGGGGGGCGTCCCAGTACTTC.

The V gene is TRBV5-1, the J gene TRBJ2-7; 7 bases fit TRBD2. The germline gives CDR1 SGHRS, CDR2 YFSETQ. The CDR3 consists of 15 residues. With 0 bases clipped from V and 1 base from J, the junction kept 4 bases outside the gene matches. The CDR3 DNA sequence: TGCGCCAGCAGCTTGGCGCGGGAGACGTCCTACGAGCAGTACTTC. Amino acids: CASSLARETSYEQYF. The variable domain in full, with the rest retrieved from reference TRBV5-1 and TRBJ2-7, is KAGVTQTPRYLIKTRGQQVTLSCSPISGHRSVSWYQQTPGQGLQFLFEYFSETQRNKGNFPGRFSGRQFSNSRSEMNVSTLELGDSALYLCASSLARETSYEQYFGPGTRLTVT.

This chain joins TRBV7-9 and TRBJ1-3; no firm D call. The CDR3 loop spans 14 amino acids. Looked up from germline, CDR1 is SEHNR and CDR2 is FQNEAQ (reference sequence). V lost 7 bases to trimming and J lost 4 bases, with 14 bases between them. The CDR3 region is CASTPKESGNTIYF. In DNA, the CDR3 is TGTGCCAGCACCCCCAAGGAGAGCGGAAACACCATATATTTT.

The rearrangement uses TRBV18 and TRBJ1-4; the match to TRBD1 covers 11 bases. After removal of 4 bases from V and 7 bases from J, the junction contained 8 bases not matched to a gene. The germline V gene encodes CDR1 KGHSH and CDR2 LQKENI. This CDR3 spans 16 amino acids. The CDR3 spells CASSQSEGTGGEKLFF. The CDR3 DNA follows: TGTGCCAGCTCACAATCGGAGGGGACAGGGGGTGAAAAACTGTTTTTT.

This clone was counted a few times. The V call is TRBV13, the J call TRBJ1-2; perhaps TRBD1 as D (6 bases). V was cut by 4 bases and J by 8 bases, with 11 bases left in between. This CDR3 spans 12 amino acids. CDR1 is PRHDT, CDR2 FYEKMQ, per germline (reference sequence). The CDR3, as DNA: TGTGCCAGCAGCTCCAAGGGGGTCGGCTACACCTTC. Its protein product is CASSSKGVGYTF.

V and J are TRBV6-5 and TRBJ2-3, with 8 nucleotides matching TRBD2. Germline V gene data show CDR1 as MNHEY and CDR2 as SVGAGI. The CDR3 loop spans 11 amino acids. CDR3 loop: CATGGGDTQYF. CDR3 in DNA: TGTGCTACGGGGGGGGGAGATACGCAGTATTTT.

As DNA, the CDR3 is TGCGCCAGCCAAGGACACTTGAACACTGAAGCTTTCTTT. This translates into CASQGHLNTEAFF. V is TRBV5-1 and J is TRBJ1-1, with a possible D match to TRBD1 (5 bases). Looked up from germline, CDR1 is SGHRS and CDR2 is YFSETQ. CDR3 size: 13 residues. V lost 7 bases to trimming and J lost 0 bases, with 10 bases between them. The full variable domain, its missing parts supplied by reference TRBV5-1 and TRBJ1-1, is KAGVTQTPRYLIKTRGQQVTLSCSPISGHRSVSWYQQTPGQGLQFLFEYFSETQRNKGNFPGRFSGRQFSNSRSEMNVSTLELGDSALYLCASQGHLNTEAFFGQGTRLTVV.

The genes are TRBV12-3 or TRBV12-4 and TRBJ2-5; 7 bases fit TRBD1. The length of the CDR3 is 13 residues. V was pared by 7 bases and J by 9 bases, with 11 bases of the junction left unmatched. The DNA for the CDR3 is TGTGCCAGCACTTGGGGACAGCCAAGCGCCCAGTACTTC. Its protein product is CASTWGQPSAQYF.

This clone was seen a handful of times. The V gene is TRBV6-5, the J gene TRBJ1-6; 10 positions match TRBD1. The CDR3 totals 16 residues. J gave up 9 bases and V 1 base, and 6 bases lay outside the gene matches. Germline CDR1 is MNHEY and CDR2 is SVGAGI. The CDR3: CASSYWTGGSGSPLHF. CDR3 DNA: TGTGCCAGCAGTTACTGGACAGGGGGGTCTGGTTCACCCCTCCACTTT.

J is TRBJ2-1 and V is TRBV14; D perhaps matches TRBD2 (5 bases). Trimming cost V 5 bases and J 0 bases, with 11 bases left between them. Germline CDR1 reads SGHDN; CDR2 reads FVKESK. CDR3 length equals 15 residues. For the CDR3, the DNA is TGTGCCAGCAGCGCCAGAGGACTCTCCTACAATGAGCAGTTCTTC. Translating it yields CASSARGLSYNEQFF. Together with reference TRBV14 and TRBJ2-1, the CDR3 gives the full variable domain: EAGVTQFPSHSVIEKGQTVTLRCDPISGHDNLYWYRRVMGKEIKFLLHFVKESKQDESGMPNNRFLAERTGGTYSTLKVQPAELEDSGVYFCASSARGLSYNEQFFGPGTRLTVL.

The J gene is TRBJ1-1, the V gene TRBV7-9; no clear D. Germline lookup yields CDR1 SEHNR and CDR2 FQNEAQ (reference sequence). The CDR3 extends over 10 amino acids. Between the trimmed V and J ends, which lost 9 bases and 6 bases, there was a span of 8 bases. The CDR3 DNA sequence: TGTGCCAGGGGGAGGGCTGAAGCTTTCTTT. This encodes CARGRAEAFF.

This clone appeared once. The genes are TRBV27 and TRBJ1-4, with unresolved D. In germline, CDR1 is MNHEY, CDR2 SMNVEV (reference sequence). V lost 6 bases and J lost 3, with 14 bases in between. CDR3 length: 15 amino acids. CDR3 DNA sequence: TGTGCCAGCAGACGCCGTGGGAGCGCTAATGAAAAACTGTTTTTT. It yields the protein CASRRRGSANEKLFF.

The V and J genes are TRBV19 and TRBJ2-3; TRBD2 aligns across 13 bases. The germline CDR1 and CDR2 sequences are LNHDA and SQIVND (reference sequence). After removal of 5 bases from V and 9 bases from J, the junction contained 5 bases not matched to a gene. The CDR3 extends over 14 amino acids. The chain's CDR3 is CASSPLGLAGTQYF. Written as DNA, the CDR3 is TGTGCCAGTAGTCCTCTGGGACTAGCGGGAACGCAGTATTTT.

V usage is TRBV29-1 and J usage is TRBJ1-1; 7 positions match TRBD1. The CDR3 sequence is 13 residues long. The V segment lost 6 bases and the J segment 0 bases; nucleotides outside the gene matches: 4. Germline CDR1 is SQVTM and CDR2 is ANQGSEA. CDR3 region: CSVGTEMNTEAFF. CDR3 DNA: TGCAGCGTAGGGACAGAGATGAACACTGAAGCTTTCTTT. Variable domain in full (rest from reference TRBV29-1 and TRBJ1-1): SAVISQKPSRDICQRGTSLTIQCQVDSQVTMMFWYRQQPGQSLTLIATANQGSEATYESGFVIDKFPISRPNLTFSTLTVSNMSPEDSSIYLCSVGTEMNTEAFFGQGTRLTVV.

The sample holds one count of this clone. This chain's CDR3 is CASSLAGTSYNEQFF. The CDR3 nucleotides are TGTGCCAGCAGCTTAGCGGGCACGTCCTACAATGAGCAGTTCTTC. The V and J genes are TRBV7-8 and TRBJ2-1; no reliable D call. This CDR3 has 15 amino acids. The germline CDR1 and CDR2 sequences are SGHVS and FQNEAQ. Trimming removed 0 bases at V and 1 base at J, with 7 bases between.

The V call is TRBV7-6, the J call TRBJ1-4, with a possible D match to TRBD1 (6 bases). The CDR3 loop spans 15 amino acids. The V end lost 4 bases, the J end lost 6 bases, and 15 bases lay between the germline ends. Per the germline V gene, CDR1 is SGHVS and CDR2 is FNYEAQ. The DNA for the CDR3 is TGTGCCAGCAGCTCCCGGGGGGGGCGAGATGAAAAACTGTTTTTT. Its protein is CASSSRGGRDEKLFF. Full variable domain (outside the CDR3, taken from reference TRBV7-6 and TRBJ1-4): GAGVSQSPRYKVTKRGQDVALRCDPISGHVSLYWYRQALGQGPEFLTYFNYEAQQDKSGLPNDRFSAERPEGSISTLTIQRTEQRDSAMYRCASSSRGGRDEKLFFGSGTQLSVL.

This chain links TRBV18 with TRBJ1-1; 7 bases are shared with TRBD1. The germline CDR1 and CDR2 sequences are KGHSH and LQKENI. J was trimmed by 0 bases and V by 6 bases; bases with no gene match: 4. The CDR3 runs to 14 residues. As DNA, the CDR3 is TGTGCCAGCTCCCCGGACAGGATGAACACTGAAGCTTTCTTT. Amino acid sequence: CASSPDRMNTEAFF.

This rearrangement joins TRBV27 to TRBJ2-1; 8 nucleotides align to TRBD2. The V and J ends lost 2 bases and 4 bases, in that order; junction bases with no gene match: 7. Germline loops: CDR1 MNHEY, CDR2 SMNVEV (reference sequence). The CDR3 covers 16 residues. CDR3 protein: CASSLGMPGGYNEQFF. CDR3 DNA sequence: TGTGCCAGCAGTTTAGGGATGCCGGGGGGGTACAATGAGCAGTTCTTC.